This T cell receptor beta chain was sequenced in a study of T cell changes during pregnancy in multiple sclerosis. The germline V and J ends were trimmed by 5 bases and 0 bases, with 5 bases remaining between them. The germline CDR1 and CDR2 sequences are KGHSH and LQKENI. This CDR3 region has 13 residues. Profiling relied on immunoSEQ multiplex PCR, and the TCRdb table lists in-frame clones only, not all of them. Here the sample spans about 70,000 clones, 85% to 95% being singletons. V is TRBV18 and J is TRBJ2-1, with no clear D. This material consisted of peripheral blood, taken in the third trimester of pregnancy. The TCR sequence derives from a female donor with multiple sclerosis, enrolled in a pregnancy study. The CDR3 sequence: CASSSSSYNEQFF. CDR3 bases: TGTGCCAGCTCATCTAGCTCCTACAATGAGCAGTTCTTC.